In this sample, the clone carrying this T cell receptor (beta chain) turned up a few times. From the reads, TCRdb called clonotypes with MiXCR, one entry per CDR3 protein. This repertoire shows over 150,000 distinct CDR3 sequences, approximately 18% found once; its top ten account for about 23%. This specimen comes from a study of T cell repertoires in cytomegalovirus infection. The CDR3 totals 14 residues. The V and J ends lost 5 bases and 11 bases, in that order; junction bases with no gene match: 14. Germline CDR1 SGHTA, CDR2 FQGNSA. The V gene is TRBV7-2, the J gene TRBJ1-1; 7 bases map to TRBD1. The sequence derives from a human donor in good health (CMV status not recorded). Some clones in this sample may be carry-over from other donors' samples. The sample consisted of CD8+ T cells from PBMCs. For the CDR3, the DNA is TGTGCCAGCAGCCTATCCGGGGACAGTGGCCTGGCTTTCTTT. Translating it yields CASSLSGDSGLAFF.